These T cell receptor beta chains were read from a single sample in a study of immune evolution from preneoplasia to lung adenocarcinoma. Clones were read by immunoSEQ multiplex PCR, and TCRdb kept only the in-frame ones, dropping some. The sample yields roughly 8,300 clones, 80% to 90% seen once. Input material: FFPE minimally invasive lung adenocarcinoma tissue. All receptors derive from a person aged 65-85 years with lung adenocarcinoma. Each CDR3 is given with its conserved first and last residue. The order of the fields is V gene, clone size, D gene, J gene, CDR3 protein, CDR3 DNA. A D gene is named only where the DNA matches it firmly. Clone size is given for some rows only: seen once, a few or many times, or a class if the clone is expanded.

TRBV19,-,TRBD2,TRBJ2-7,CASSPRLASGYEQYF,TGTGCCAGTAGTCCCCGACTAGCGTCTGGCTACGAGCAGTACTTC
TRBV9,-,-,TRBJ1-1,CASSPIRNTEAFF,TGTGCCAGCAGCCCTATACGGAACACTGAAGCTTTCTTT
TRBV7-8,-,-,TRBJ2-5,CASSLGSGWQETQYF,TGTGCCAGCAGCTTAGGGTCAGGGTGGCAAGAGACCCAGTACTTC
TRBV6-6,-,-,TRBJ2-7,CASSYLLYEQYF,TGTGCCAGCAGTTATCTCCTCTACGAGCAGTACTTC
TRBV2,-,-,TRBJ1-4,CATHGRVNEKLFF,TGTGCCACCCATGGGAGGGTAAATGAAAAACTGTTTTTT
TRBV2,-,-,TRBJ2-2,CASSEGRPAGTGELFF,TGTGCCAGCAGTGAAGGTAGACCGGCGGGCACCGGGGAGCTGTTTTTT
TRBV5-1,-,TRBD2,TRBJ2-5,CASSWEGNQETQYF,TGCGCCAGCAGCTGGGAGGGGAATCAAGAGACCCAGTACTTC
TRBV6-5,-,-,TRBJ1-2,CASARDANYGYTF,TGTGCCAGCGCGCGGGATGCAAACTATGGCTACACCTTC
TRBV29-1,-,TRBD2,TRBJ2-1,CSVVVAGVIYNEQFF,TGCAGCGTTGTTGTAGCGGGGGTGATCTACAATGAGCAGTTCTTC
TRBV5-4,few,TRBD1,TRBJ1-1,CASSPLTGGTEAFF,TGTGCCAGCAGCCCGCTGACAGGGGGGACTGAAGCTTTCTTT
TRBV7-9,-,TRBD1,TRBJ1-4,CASSLPKDRGLQDEKLFF,TGTGCCAGCAGCTTACCGAAGGACAGGGGGCTACAGGATGAAAAACTGTTTTTT
TRBV15,-,-,TRBJ2-7,CATSREIANEQYF,TGTGCCACCAGCAGAGAGATCGCAAACGAGCAGTACTTC
TRBV7-9,-,-,TRBJ1-3,CASSFGHRLNRGNTIYF,TGTGCCAGCAGCTTTGGTCACAGGCTGAATCGTGGAAACACCATATATTTT
TRBV27,-,-,TRBJ1-1,CASRENTEAFF,TGTGCCAGCAGAGAGAACACTGAAGCTTTCTTT
TRBV11-2,-,TRBD2,TRBJ2-2,CASSQASGTGELFF,TGTGCCAGCAGCCAAGCTAGCGGCACCGGGGAGCTGTTTTTT
TRBV19,-,-,TRBJ2-1,CASSQDVLLENEQFF,TGTGCCAGTAGCCAGGACGTACTCCTTGAGAATGAGCAGTTCTTC
TRBV5-1,once,-,TRBJ1-6,CASSLGAGSYNSPLHF,TGCGCCAGCAGCTTGGGGGCGGGCTCCTATAATTCACCCCTCCACTTT
TRBV7-8,-,-,TRBJ1-1,CASSRSGGAMVNTEAFF,TGTGCCAGCAGCCGCTCTGGGGGGGCTATGGTGAACACTGAAGCTTTCTTT
TRBV11-1,-,-,TRBJ2-7,CASSLSRSSYEQYF,TGTGCCAGCAGCTTGAGCAGGAGCTCCTACGAGCAGTACTTC
TRBV28,-,-,TRBJ1-1,CASSPWANTEAFF,TGTGCCAGCAGCCCATGGGCGAACACTGAAGCTTTCTTT
TRBV30,-,-,TRBJ1-3,CAWSRTRGGNTIYF,TGTGCCTGGAGTAGGACCCGCGGTGGAAACACCATATATTTT
TRBV28,-,TRBD1,TRBJ1-2,CASSTSGRTGDYGYTF,TGTGCCAGCAGTACCTCCGGCCGGACAGGGGACTATGGCTACACCTTC
TRBV5-1,-,TRBD2,TRBJ2-3,CASSNSGGSDTQYF,TGCGCCAGCAGCAATAGCGGGGGCTCAGATACGCAGTATTTT
TRBV6-5,-,TRBD2,TRBJ2-3,CASSYRLAADTQYF,TGTGCCAGCAGTTATCGGCTAGCGGCAGATACGCAGTATTTT
TRBV29-1,-,TRBD1,TRBJ2-6,CSVAGTGGSGANVLTF,TGCAGCGTGGCCGGGACAGGGGGCTCTGGGGCCAACGTCCTGACTTTC
TRBV9,-,-,TRBJ2-3,CASSVGPYFDHTQYF,TGTGCCAGCAGCGTAGGTCCCTACTTCGACCATACGCAGTATTTT
TRBV10-3,-,-,TRBJ1-6,CAYRRQVDSPLHF,TGTGCCTATAGGAGACAGGTCGATTCACCCCTCCACTTT
TRBV7-9,-,-,TRBJ2-7,CASSPDYNDEQYF,TGTGCCAGCAGCCCAGACTACAACGACGAGCAGTACTTC
TRBV4-1,few,TRBD2,TRBJ2-7,CASSQAGTSGYEQYF,TGCGCCAGCAGCCAGGCCGGGACTAGCGGTTACGAGCAGTACTTC
TRBV6-1,-,-,TRBJ1-1,CASRPESEAFF,TGTGCCAGCAGGCCGGAGTCCGAAGCTTTCTTT
TRBV4-1,-,TRBD1,TRBJ1-1,CASGWKSGQGKLDTEAFF,TGCGCCAGCGGCTGGAAATCGGGACAGGGTAAACTGGACACTGAAGCTTTCTTT
TRBV6-6,-,TRBD2,TRBJ2-3,CASSYRGGEGYTQYF,TGTGCCAGCAGTTATCGGGGGGGCGAGGGATATACGCAGTATTTT
TRBV7-9,few,-,TRBJ1-5,CASSLMEDQPQHF,TGTGCCAGCAGCTTGATGGAGGATCAGCCCCAGCATTTT
TRBV28,-,TRBD1,TRBJ2-1,CASTGTGGNEQFF,TGTGCCAGTACGGGGACAGGGGGCAATGAGCAGTTCTTC
TRBV27,-,TRBD1,TRBJ2-3,CASTPTGHSTDTQYF,TGTGCCAGCACACCGACAGGGCATAGCACAGATACGCAGTATTTT
TRBV5-1,-,-,TRBJ1-4,CASSLGQTASTNEKLFF,TGCGCCAGCAGCTTGGGACAGACAGCCTCAACTAATGAAAAACTGTTTTTT
TRBV2,-,TRBD1,TRBJ1-4,CASRNRGQANEKLFF,TGTGCCAGCAGAAACAGGGGGCAGGCTAATGAAAAACTGTTTTTT
TRBV9,-,-,TRBJ2-7,CASSVDPSYEQYF,TGTGCCAGCAGCGTAGATCCGTCCTACGAGCAGTACTTC
TRBV11-2,once,-,TRBJ1-1,CASSPQGHPNTEAFF,TGTGCCAGCAGCCCTCAGGGGCACCCTAACACTGAAGCTTTCTTT
TRBV5-1,-,-,TRBJ2-2,CASSLESGELFF,TGCGCCAGCAGCTTGGAGTCCGGGGAGCTGTTTTTT
TRBV7-8,-,-,TRBJ1-1,CASSLDHIKGENTEAFF,TGTGCCAGCAGCTTAGATCATATTAAAGGGGAAAACACTGAAGCTTTCTTT
TRBV9,-,-,TRBJ1-1,CASSVVGGSEAFF,TGTGCCAGCAGCGTAGTAGGGGGGTCTGAAGCTTTCTTT
TRBV27,few,-,TRBJ2-1,CASRTGSWDEQFF,TGTGCCAGCAGAACCGGGTCCTGGGATGAGCAGTTCTTC
TRBV5-6,-,-,TRBJ1-1,CASSVRRGEAFF,TGTGCCAGCAGCGTAAGGAGGGGGGAGGCTTTCTTT
TRBV11-2,-,TRBD2,TRBJ2-7,CASSPQAGGYEQYF,TGTGCCAGCAGCCCGCAAGCGGGGGGCTACGAGCAGTACTTC
TRBV28,-,-,TRBJ2-3,CASSLSLYTDTQYF,TGTGCCAGCAGTCTCTCATTATACACAGATACGCAGTATTTT
TRBV14,-,TRBD1,TRBJ1-2,CASSPTGNYGYTF,TGTGCCAGCAGCCCGACAGGGAACTATGGCTACACCTTC
TRBV29-1,-,TRBD2,TRBJ2-7,CSVAGRRGSYEQYF,TGCAGCGTTGCCGGGAGGAGGGGTTCCTACGAGCAGTACTTC
TRBV5-1,-,TRBD2,TRBJ2-4,CASSLTSGGANIQYF,TGCGCCAGCAGCTTGACTAGCGGGGGGGCCAACATTCAGTACTTC
TRBV15,-,-,TRBJ1-6,CATSLTQGSPLHF,TGTGCCACCAGCCTTACCCAAGGGTCACCCCTCCACTTT
TRBV28,-,-,TRBJ1-1,CASTLSTENTEAFF,TGTGCCAGCACCTTGTCCACAGAAAACACTGAAGCTTTCTTT
TRBV2,-,-,TRBJ1-5,CASSSDSPNQPQHF,TGTGCCAGCAGTTCCGACAGCCCCAATCAGCCCCAGCATTTT
TRBV30,-,-,TRBJ1-4,CAWSTGLAYEKLFF,TGTGCCTGGAGTACAGGGTTGGCGTACGAAAAACTGTTTTTT
TRBV6-6,-,-,TRBJ1-5,CASSDRGGAGQPQHF,TGTGCCAGCAGTGACCGGGGAGGCGCGGGTCAGCCCCAGCATTTT
TRBV7-8,once,TRBD1,TRBJ2-5,CASSLEVARGQTQYF,TGTGCCAGCAGCTTAGAGGTGGCTAGGGGGCAGACCCAGTACTTC
TRBV2,-,-,TRBJ1-4,CASSEGRVENEKLFF,TGTGCCAGCAGTGAAGGAAGAGTAGAGAATGAAAAACTGTTTTTT
TRBV9,-,-,TRBJ1-6,CASSEADDSPLHF,TGTGCCAGCAGCGAAGCAGATGATTCACCCCTCCACTTT
TRBV7-2,-,-,TRBJ1-1,CASRLDQRSAEAFF,TGTGCCAGCAGGTTAGACCAAAGGTCTGCTGAAGCTTTCTTT
TRBV4-1,-,TRBD2,TRBJ2-3,CASSQVWSPSGYRTDTQYF,TGCGCCAGCAGCCAAGTATGGTCCCCTAGCGGGTACCGTACAGATACGCAGTATTTT